This T cell receptor (beta chain) was documented in a study of blood T cells in healthy people across ages. Samples had at least 6.5 million PBMCs isolated from them. Study observations and caveats: PBMCs left unsorted prevented a conclusive naive versus antigen-experienced comparison.

This CDR3 is 15 amino acids long. The V gene end was trimmed by 4 bases and the J gene end by 4 bases; junction bases not matched to a gene: 9. The second PCR ran roughly 7 to 12 cycles with a sample-barcoded 5' primer and J-beta primers. Each CDR3 protein is one row after TCRdb ran MiXCR on the 5' RACE reads. The data show hundreds of thousands of distinct CDR3 sequences, approximately 22% seen once. Worth noting for this clonotype: Its specificity is unknown.

The V gene is TRBV12-3 or TRBV12-4, the J gene TRBJ1-2; TRBD1 matches at 7 bases. Sequencing was done on a sample of blood. The clonotype was recovered from a man aged 65 to 79 in good health. CDR3 region: CASSSREQGTYGYTF. DNA for the CDR3: TGTGCCAGCAGTTCCCGAGAACAGGGGACCTATGGCTACACCTTC.